A selection of T cell receptor beta chains follows, all from one sample in a study of T cells in Graves' hyperthyroidism and ophthalmopathy. MiXCR, run by TCRdb on the multiplex PCR reads, gives a single entry per CDR3 protein. Of some 560,000 distinct CDR3 sequences listed, 12% to 15% are singletons. The specimen was blood. The receptors were gathered from a woman in her thirties or forties with Graves' hyperthyroidism. CDR3s include the opening cysteine and the closing phenylalanine or tryptophan. Each record gives: D gene, V gene, clone size, J gene, CDR3 DNA, CDR3 protein. A D gene is named only where the DNA matches it firmly. Size tells how often a clone was seen (once, few, many) or the class of an expanded clone, and some rows leave it out.

d_call: .
v_call: TRBV9
clone_size: many
j_call: TRBJ2-7
cdr3_nt: TGTGCCAGCAGCGAGACCACAAGACCTTACCACGAGCAGTACTTC
cdr3_aa: CASSETTRPYHEQYF

d_call: .
v_call: TRBV12-5
clone_size: few
j_call: TRBJ1-5
cdr3_nt: TGTGCTAGTGGTGCCCGGGACACCGAGCGCAATCAGCCCCAGCATTTT
cdr3_aa: CASGARDTERNQPQHF

d_call: .
v_call: TRBV30
clone_size: many
j_call: TRBJ1-5
cdr3_nt: TGTGCCTGGAGTCAAACGGCAGATCAGCCCCAGCATTTT
cdr3_aa: CAWSQTADQPQHF

d_call: TRBD1
v_call: TRBV15
clone_size: .
j_call: TRBJ2-3
cdr3_nt: TGTGCCACCAGAATGGGACAGATCCCGATTTTTCAGTATTTT
cdr3_aa: CATRMGQIPIFQYF

d_call: TRBD1
v_call: TRBV29-1
clone_size: .
j_call: TRBJ2-1
cdr3_nt: TGCAGCGTGGGGACAGGGCTAGGGGAGCAGTTCTTC
cdr3_aa: CSVGTGLGEQFF

d_call: .
v_call: TRBV5-5
clone_size: many
j_call: TRBJ2-7
cdr3_nt: TGTGCCAGCAGCGGCTCAGGGGACGGTGTGCAGTACTTC
cdr3_aa: CASSGSGDGVQYF

d_call: .
v_call: TRBV18
clone_size: .
j_call: TRBJ2-3
cdr3_nt: TGTGCCAGCTCACCAAAGGAACTGGGATTTAGCACAGATACGCAGTATTTT
cdr3_aa: CASSPKELGFSTDTQYF

d_call: .
v_call: TRBV7-3
clone_size: many
j_call: TRBJ2-7
cdr3_nt: TGTGCCAGCAGCTCCGGGACTGTTCCCTACGAGCAGTACTTC
cdr3_aa: CASSSGTVPYEQYF

d_call: TRBD2
v_call: TRBV3-1
clone_size: .
j_call: TRBJ2-3
cdr3_nt: TGTGCCAGCAGCCCTGGGACTAGCCGAAGCACAGATACGCAGTATTTT
cdr3_aa: CASSPGTSRSTDTQYF

d_call: .
v_call: TRBV5-1
clone_size: many
j_call: TRBJ1-6
cdr3_nt: TGCGCCAGCAGCTTGGAACAGGGTACTCGAGGTTCACCCCTCCACTTT
cdr3_aa: CASSLEQGTRGSPLHF

d_call: TRBD2
v_call: TRBV20-1
clone_size: many
j_call: TRBJ2-5
cdr3_nt: TGCAGTGCTACCCCGATTAGCGGGAGTGAGGAGACCCAGTACTTC
cdr3_aa: CSATPISGSEETQYF

d_call: TRBD2
v_call: TRBV6-1
clone_size: few
j_call: TRBJ2-3
cdr3_nt: TGTGCCAGACGGACTAGCGGGCCGAGCACAGATACGCAGTATTTT
cdr3_aa: CARRTSGPSTDTQYF

d_call: .
v_call: TRBV6-6
clone_size: few
j_call: TRBJ1-5
cdr3_nt: TGTGCCAGCAGCCGAAACATTAGCAATCAGCCCCAGCATTTT
cdr3_aa: CASSRNISNQPQHF